The 30 T cell receptor beta chains in this list originate from one sample, sequenced in a study of spatial heterogeneity in lung cancer. The time point is: sample taken at primary tumor resection. TCRdb processed the 5' RACE reads anew with MiXCR; each CDR3 protein has one entry. The sample records some 38,000 distinct CDR3 sequences, around 7.5% being singletons. This sample comprised PBMCs, obtained at surgery. These receptor sequences come from a male donor with early-stage non-small cell lung cancer.

V usage is TRBV27 and J usage is TRBJ2-5; unclear D gene. Trimming removed 5 bases at V and 7 bases at J, with 14 bases between. The germline V gene encodes CDR1 MNHEY and CDR2 SMNVEV (reference sequence). The CDR3 runs to 13 residues. The CDR3 DNA is TGTGCCAGCAGTATGGCTAGTCTGGGGACCCAGTACTTC. It codes for CASSMASLGTQYF.

This clonotype was counted ten times or more. The J gene is TRBJ1-3, the V gene TRBV7-2; D is uncertain. The CDR3 sequence is 13 residues long. Trimming took off 5 bases at V and 10 bases at J, with 15 bases between the two ends. Looked up from germline, CDR1 is SGHTA and CDR2 is FQGNSA. CDR3 nucleotides: TGTGCCAGCAGCATGGACCCCACAAGGACCATATATTTT. Its translation is CASSMDPTRTIYF.

This clonotype was counted ten times or more. V usage is TRBV7-9 and J usage is TRBJ2-1, with 10 nucleotides matching TRBD2. This CDR3 comprises 12 residues. The trim removed 5 bases at V and 14 bases at J, leaving 6 bases unmatched. Per germline, CDR1 SEHNR and CDR2 FQNEAQ (reference sequence). The DNA of the CDR3 is TGTGCCAGCAGCCCTAATAGCGGGGGGAAGTTCTTC. Residues: CASSPNSGGKFF. Complete variable domain (other parts from reference TRBV7-9 and TRBJ2-1): DTGVSQNPRHKITKRGQNVTFRCDPISEHNRLYWYRQTLGQGPEFLTYFQNEAQLEKSRLLSDRFSAERPKGSFSTLEIQRTEQGDSAMYLCASSPNSGGKFFGPGTRLTVL.

This clonotype was seen many times. The chain employs TRBV29-1 and TRBJ1-2; 7 bases map to TRBD1. V dropped 6 bases and J dropped 7; count of bases not matched to a gene: 8. The CDR3 runs 12 residues. Germline V CDR1 and CDR2: SQVTM, ANQGSEA. The CDR3 DNA is TGCAGCGTGGGAGGGGGCGCTGGTGGCTACACCTTC. Translating it yields CSVGGGAGGYTF.

This clonotype was recorded many times. The V gene is TRBV12-3 or TRBV12-4, the J gene TRBJ2-1; 10 bases align to TRBD1. The CDR3 contains 15 residues. Trimming cost V 1 base and J 7 bases; bases outside gene matches: 4. CDR3 coding DNA: TGTGCCAGCAGTTTAGAGGGACAGGGGTTAAATGAGCAGTTCTTC. Amino acids: CASSLEGQGLNEQFF.

This clonotype was counted ten times or more. The genes are TRBV7-3 and TRBJ2-3; D may be TRBD1 (6 bases). The CDR3 is made up of 14 amino acids. Trimming stripped 4 bases from V and 5 bases from J, with 13 bases between. Germline CDR1 is SGHTA and CDR2 is FQGTGA. The CDR3 loop is CASSYQGSGDTQYF. CDR3 bases: TGTGCCAGCAGCTATCAGGGGTCCGGAGATACGCAGTATTTT.

This clonotype has more than one count but fewer than ten. The chain has TRBV5-1 and TRBJ2-5; D is unclear. V was shortened by 2 bases and J by 4 bases, with 15 bases between the two germline ends. The CDR3 runs 15 residues. Germline CDR1 is SGHRS and CDR2 is YFSETQ. The CDR3 DNA is TGCGCCAGCAGCTTTCCAGGAGCTACCAGAGAGACCCAGTACTTC. Amino acids: CASSFPGATRETQYF.

This clonotype was picked up a small number of times. The CDR3 loop is CASSLAGFGTKNIQYF. CDR3 in DNA: TGTGCCAGCAGTTTAGCTGGTTTCGGGACCAAAAACATTCAGTACTTC. The chain couples TRBV12-3 or TRBV12-4 to TRBJ2-4, with a possible D match to TRBD2 (5 bases). V lost 0 bases to trimming and J lost 2 bases, with 11 bases between them. The CDR3 contains 16 residues.

This clonotype appeared a few times. The chain has TRBV6-5 and TRBJ2-7; D is uncertain. The germline V gene has CDR1 MNHEY and CDR2 SVGAGI. This CDR3 is built from 14 residues. Trimming pared 5 bases from V and 4 bases from J, leaving 15 bases between. This CDR3 reads CASSTRMDVYEQYV. The CDR3 nucleotides are TGTGCCAGCAGTACGCGGATGGACGTTTACGAGCAGTACGTC.

In its sample, this clonotype was seen a few times. This chain links TRBV15 with TRBJ1-6, with D possibly TRBD1 on 6 matching bases. The CDR3 is 16 amino acids. The germline V and J ends were trimmed by 3 bases and 2 bases, with 11 bases remaining between them. Germline CDR1 LNHNV, CDR2 YYDKDF (reference sequence). The CDR3 coding sequence is TGTGCCACCAGCAGGGTGGGGGGCGCCTATAATTCACCCCTCCACTTT. As protein: CATSRVGGAYNSPLHF.

This clonotype occurred many times. The CDR3 region has the DNA TGTGCCAGCAGACCGCCCCAGTCTAGCGGGCCATACAATGAGCAGTTCTTC. It translates to CASRPPQSSGPYNEQFF. J is TRBJ2-1 and V is TRBV12-3 or TRBV12-4; TRBD2 agrees at 8 bases. This CDR3 is built from 17 residues. Trimming at V came to 6 bases and at J to 4 bases, leaving 14 bases not matched to a gene.

In its sample, this clonotype was seen many times. This rearrangement joins TRBV7-9 to TRBJ1-2; D perhaps matches TRBD1 (5 bases). This CDR3 has 16 residues. CDR1 and CDR2 from the germline V gene are SEHNR and FQNEAQ (reference sequence). V was clipped by 5 bases and J by 5 bases, with 21 bases between them. CDR3 sequence: CASSPPLGQGMYGYTF. CDR3 DNA sequence: TGTGCCAGCAGCCCCCCTCTTGGTCAGGGAATGTATGGCTACACCTTC.

There are many counts of this clonotype. The rearrangement uses TRBV11-2 and TRBJ1-1; no clear D. With 1 base removed from V and 4 bases from J, the gap between germline ends came to 7 bases. The CDR3 runs 13 residues. Germline V gene lookup returns CDR1 SGHAT and CDR2 FQNNGV. In DNA, the CDR3 is TGTGCCAGCAGCTTAGTGGAGGGCACTGAAGCTTTCTTT. It is translated as CASSLVEGTEAFF.

This clonotype was seen at least ten times. The V call is TRBV3-1, the J call TRBJ2-2; 7 nucleotides agree with TRBD2. Germline V gene sequence: CDR1 LGHDT, CDR2 YNNKEL (reference sequence). This CDR3 comprises 14 residues. V dropped 4 bases and J dropped 2; count of bases not matched to a gene: 1. CDR3 DNA sequence: TGTGCCAGCAGCCGACTAGCAAACACCGGGGAGCTGTTTTTT. This codes for CASSRLANTGELFF.

This clonotype occurred many times. The V call is TRBV7-9, the J call TRBJ1-3; 7 bases align to TRBD1. The V segment lost 7 bases and the J segment 1 base; nucleotides outside the gene matches: 7. The CDR3 loop spans 15 amino acids. Germline CDR1 is SEHNR and CDR2 is FQNEAQ (reference sequence). The CDR3 nucleotides read TGTGCCAGCATCCTGGGCAGGGGGTCTGGAAACACCATATATTTT. Protein sequence: CASILGRGSGNTIYF.

The CDR3 coding sequence is TGTGCCAGCAGCTATGACAGCCGCTCTGGAAACACCATATATTTT. It encodes CASSYDSRSGNTIYF. This rearrangement joins TRBV5-4 to TRBJ1-3, with D possibly being TRBD1 (5 bases). The CDR3 totals 15 residues. V lost 3 bases and J lost 0, with 10 bases in between. The germline V gene encodes CDR1 SGHNT and CDR2 YYREEE (reference sequence).

Ten or more counts support this clonotype. This chain connects TRBV29-1 to TRBJ1-1; tentatively, D is TRBD1 (5 bases). Germline V gene sequence: CDR1 SQVTM, CDR2 ANQGSEA. The CDR3 consists of 14 residues. V lost 4 bases, J lost 0 bases, and 12 bases lay in between. CDR3 sequence reads: CSVAGDLMNTEAFF. The CDR3 region has the DNA TGCAGCGTTGCGGGGGATCTTATGAACACTGAAGCTTTCTTT.

Points on this clonotype: Being one base from a much bigger clone, this may be a read error. The rearrangement joins TRBV6-6 to TRBJ1-5; D uncertain. This CDR3 is 15 amino acids long. Germline V gene sequence: CDR1 MNHNY, CDR2 SVGAGI (reference sequence). Trimming took 4 bases from V and 3 from J, leaving 13 bases between them. The CDR3: CASSSRRPNNQPQHF. The CDR3 DNA follows: TGTGCCAGCAGTTCGAGACGGCCGAACAATCAGCCCCAGCATTTT.

This clonotype was recorded many times. The chain carries TRBV19 and TRBJ1-2; the match to TRBD1 covers 8 bases. The germline gives CDR1 LNHDA, CDR2 SQIVND (reference sequence). The V and J ends lost 5 bases and 2 bases, in that order; junction bases with no gene match: 7. CDR3 size: 15 residues. CDR3 protein: CASSPDRGGNYGYTF. In DNA, the CDR3 is TGTGCCAGTAGTCCCGACAGGGGAGGCAACTATGGCTACACCTTC.

This clonotype was observed at least ten times. The V gene is TRBV5-4, the J gene TRBJ2-1; D perhaps matches TRBD2 (6 bases). This CDR3 contains 14 residues. Germline V gives CDR1 SGHNT, CDR2 YYREEE (reference sequence). V gave up 4 bases and J gave up 4 bases, with 12 bases separating them. CDR3 bases: TGTGCCAGCAGCCCGTTGGAGGGATACAATGAGCAGTTCTTC. Its translation: CASSPLEGYNEQFF.

This clonotype was detected ten times or more. The chain recombines TRBV6-2 or TRBV6-3 with TRBJ2-7, with 7 bases fitting TRBD2. The CDR3 covers 15 residues. Germline values: CDR1 MNHEY, CDR2 SVGEGT. Trimming cost V 6 bases and J 2 bases; bases outside gene matches: 10. DNA of the CDR3: TGTGCCAGCAGATCTGGAGGCGGGGGAACCTACGAGCAGTACTTC. Its protein is CASRSGGGGTYEQYF.

This clonotype was seen more than once but under ten times. As DNA, the CDR3 is TGTGCCTGGAGGTCACAGGACTATGGCTACACCTTC. This gives the protein CAWRSQDYGYTF. V gene TRBV30 combines with J gene TRBJ1-2, with D perhaps TRBD1 (5 bases). Trimming removed 3 bases from V and 3 bases from J, with 8 bases in between. The CDR3 length is 12 residues. Germline assignment: CDR1 GTSNPN and CDR2 SVGIG (reference sequence). Combining the CDR3 with reference TRBV30 and TRBJ1-2 gives the whole variable domain SQTIHQWPATLVQPVGSPLSLECTVEGTSNPNLYWYRQAAGRGLQLLFYSVGIGQISSEVPQNLSASRPQDRQFILSSKKLLLSDSGFYLCAWRSQDYGYTFGSGTRLTVV.

This clonotype came up many times. The chain has TRBV6-2 or TRBV6-3 and TRBJ1-6; D unresolved. This CDR3 region has 14 residues. Germline assignment: CDR1 MNHEY and CDR2 SVGEGT. V shed 1 base and J shed 10 bases, with 11 bases lying between them. In DNA form, the CDR3 reads TGTGCCAGCAGTTACTTGGGCTACGGATCACCCCTCCACTTT. Its translation: CASSYLGYGSPLHF.

Many counts were recorded for this clonotype. The gene calls are TRBV6-2 or TRBV6-3 and TRBJ2-4; 9 nucleotides match TRBD1. V dropped 4 bases and J dropped 6; count of bases not matched to a gene: 16. The CDR3 is made up of 18 amino acids. Germline V lookup: CDR1 MNHEY, CDR2 SVGEGT. CDR3 nucleotide sequence: TGTGCCAGCAGTTCCTTCCCGCTGAACTGGGACAGGGTAAACATTCAGTACTTC. Translating it yields CASSSFPLNWDRVNIQYF.

This clonotype was recorded at least ten times. V gene TRBV7-9 combines with J gene TRBJ2-1; the D is unclear. CDR1 and CDR2 from the germline V gene are SEHNR and FQNEAQ (reference sequence). V lost 6 bases to trimming and J lost 6 bases, with 12 bases between them. The CDR3 sequence is 13 residues long. The CDR3 DNA reads TGTGCCAGCAGGTCAATCGCCGGCAATGAGCAGTTCTTC. Protein product: CASRSIAGNEQFF. Full variable domain (outside the CDR3, taken from reference TRBV7-9 and TRBJ2-1): DTGVSQNPRHKITKRGQNVTFRCDPISEHNRLYWYRQTLGQGPEFLTYFQNEAQLEKSRLLSDRFSAERPKGSFSTLEIQRTEQGDSAMYLCASRSIAGNEQFFGPGTRLTVL.

The chain's CDR3 is CASSVSAGEDEQFF. The CDR3 bases are TGTGCCAGCAGCGTTTCAGCGGGAGAGGATGAGCAGTTCTTC. The genes are TRBV14 and TRBJ2-1; 8 nucleotides match TRBD2. Germline-derived CDR1 and CDR2 are SGHDN and FVKESK. V lost 5 bases and J lost 8; bases outside the gene matches: 8. This CDR3 has 14 amino acids. The full variable domain, with the rest looked up from reference TRBV14 and TRBJ2-1, is EAGVTQFPSHSVIEKGQTVTLRCDPISGHDNLYWYRRVMGKEIKFLLHFVKESKQDESGMPNNRFLAERTGGTYSTLKVQPAELEDSGVYFCASSVSAGEDEQFFGPGTRLTVL.

This clonotype occurred many times. This chain connects TRBV12-3 or TRBV12-4 to TRBJ2-7; 7 bases match TRBD2. This CDR3 comprises 13 residues. J was trimmed by 6 bases and V by 6 bases; bases with no gene match: 8. The CDR3 coding sequence is TGTGCCAGCAGGGTCTCTAGCGGCGGCGAGCAGTACTTC. Its translation: CASRVSSGGEQYF.

Of note for this clonotype: A much larger clonotype is one base distant, so this may be a read error. The gene calls are TRBV19 and TRBJ2-6; D not certain. The V gene lost 8 bases and the J gene lost 1 base, with 12 bases spanning the gap. This CDR3 has 15 residues. The germline V gene has CDR1 LNHDA and CDR2 SQIVND (reference sequence). The CDR3 reads CASLLWTSGANVLTF. CDR3 nucleotide sequence: TGTGCCAGTTTATTATGGACGTCTGGGGCCAACGTCCTGACTTTC.

This clonotype was observed many times. The chain recombines TRBV27 with TRBJ2-1, with D perhaps TRBD2 (5 bases). V was trimmed by 6 bases and J by 5 bases, leaving 14 bases between them. Germline CDR1 reads MNHEY; CDR2 reads SMNVEV (reference sequence). The CDR3 is made up of 14 amino acids. CDR3 DNA: TGTGCCAGCAGCTTCATTAGCGCTAACAATGAGCAGTTCTTC. Its protein is CASSFISANNEQFF.

At least ten counts were recorded for this clonotype. The chain employs TRBV18 and TRBJ2-1; D gene uncertain. Germline V CDR1 and CDR2: KGHSH, LQKENI. The ends were cut back, 0 bases at V and 4 bases at J, with 13 bases in the middle. The CDR3 extends over 16 amino acids. CDR3 region: CASSPPFTDVYNEQFF. CDR3 DNA sequence: TGTGCCAGCTCACCACCGTTTACAGATGTATACAATGAGCAGTTCTTC.